This T cell receptor beta chain was obtained from a study of shared clonotypes between healthy human individuals. Researchers ran the assay at a deep level. Authors' methods: Without quality scores, immunoSEQ junctional reads could not be filtered like full-length reads. The repertoire was sequenced with immunoSEQ multiplex PCR; TCRdb's copy has only in-frame clones and lacks some. V and J calls and clone size come straight from that table; D and trimming were deduced from the DNA. The sample consists of about 680,000 clones, approximately 90% of them appearing once. Terminally differentiated effector memory CD45RA+ cells were left out of the naive CD8 fraction, which was CD45RO-negative and positively selected for CCR7. Adults of Caucasian background living in Nashville, Tennessee made up all donors. In germline, CDR1 is SGHVS, CDR2 FQNEAQ. The V and J ends lost 0 bases and 4 bases respectively, with 12 bases between them. The CDR3 has 15 residues.

General observations from the study: Investigators expected sequencing depth to affect clonotype sharing among donors.

This clone was picked up a small number of times. The antigen is not known. This chain links TRBV7-8 with TRBJ1-2; D call uncertain. The sample taken for sequencing was naive CD8+ T cells sorted from blood. The clonotype was recovered from a man aged 30 to 39 in good health. The CDR3 coding sequence is TGTGCCAGCAGCTTAGCTACGGGAAGCGCCTATGGCTACACCTTC. Translation: CASSLATGSAYGYTF.